The 5 T cell receptor beta chains below all came from one sample that was sequenced in a study of blood T cell repertoires in COVID-19. TCRdb keeps only in-frame clones here, not all; method: immunoSEQ multiplex PCR. The sample comprises about 43,000 clones, about 80% of which are singletons, and about 2.8% rests with the top ten. Sequenced material: peripheral blood. These receptors originate from a woman in her sixties or seventies with acute or convalescent COVID-19.

V gene TRBV3-1 (or the pseudogene TRBV3-2) combines with J gene TRBJ2-5, with D uncertain. The CDR3 runs 14 residues. CDR1 and CDR2 from the germline V gene are LGHDT and YNNKEL (reference sequence). V was trimmed by 0 bases and J by 5 bases, leaving 10 bases between them. CDR3 amino acids: CASSQDLERETQYF. Here the CDR3 DNA reads TGTGCCAGCAGCCAAGATCTAGAACGGGAGACCCAGTACTTC.

This rearrangement joins TRBV29-1 to TRBJ1-1; 7 bases agree with TRBD1. The germline gives CDR1 SQVTM, CDR2 ANQGSEA. J gave up 4 bases and V 7 bases, and 12 bases lay outside the gene matches. This CDR3 contains 14 residues. The CDR3 DNA follows: TGCAGCGCCGCGAAGGGGGCTGAGGGCACTGAAGCTTTCTTT. Amino acid sequence: CSAAKGAEGTEAFF.

This clone was counted only a few times. The chain uses TRBV30 and TRBJ1-5, with 9 bases lining up with TRBD1. The CDR3 runs to 12 residues. Trimming at V came to 4 bases and at J to 6 bases, leaving 1 base not matched to a gene. The germline CDR1 and CDR2 sequences are GTSNPN and SVGIG (reference sequence). The CDR3 region is CAWNRGLQPQHF. DNA of the CDR3: TGTGCCTGGAACAGGGGGCTTCAGCCCCAGCATTTT.

In its sample, this clone was seen once. This chain links TRBV15 with TRBJ2-5, with D possibly matching TRBD1 (5 bases). V was shortened by 0 bases and J by 0 bases, with 11 bases between the two germline ends. Per the germline V gene, CDR1 is LNHNV and CDR2 is YYDKDF (reference sequence). The CDR3 loop spans 16 amino acids. CDR3 in DNA: TGTGCCACCAGCAGAGATCCAGGGTCGTACCAAGAGACCCAGTACTTC. Encoded protein: CATSRDPGSYQETQYF.

The chain recombines TRBV30 with TRBJ1-2, with D maybe TRBD1 (6 bases). The CDR3 loop spans 14 amino acids. Trimming removed 2 bases at V and 5 bases at J, with 15 bases between. Germline CDR1 reads GTSNPN; CDR2 reads SVGIG (reference sequence). The CDR3 spells CAWSPNQGSYGYTF. CDR3 in DNA: TGTGCCTGGAGTCCCAACCAGGGGTCGTATGGCTACACCTTC.